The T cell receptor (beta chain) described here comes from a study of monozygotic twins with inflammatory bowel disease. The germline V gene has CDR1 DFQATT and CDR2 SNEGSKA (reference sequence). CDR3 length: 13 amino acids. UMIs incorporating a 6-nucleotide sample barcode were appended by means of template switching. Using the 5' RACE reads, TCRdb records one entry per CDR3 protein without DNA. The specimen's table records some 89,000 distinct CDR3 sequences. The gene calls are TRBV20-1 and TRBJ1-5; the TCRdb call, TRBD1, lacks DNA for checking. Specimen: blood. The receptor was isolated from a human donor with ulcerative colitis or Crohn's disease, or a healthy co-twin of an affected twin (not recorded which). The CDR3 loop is CSALGQGHQPQHF.